These 10 T cell receptor beta chains share one sample of origin, sequenced in a study of control samples from healthy donors and cancer patients. Sequenced by immunoSEQ multiplex PCR; TCRdb stores in-frame clones only, minus some. The table lists 100,000 to 150,000 clones, roughly 90% of them singletons, with about two fifths in the top ten. Sequencing was performed on blood. The receptors were gathered from a man aged 50 or older in good health.

This rearrangement joins TRBV3-1 (or the pseudogene TRBV3-2) to TRBJ2-5, with 8 bases lining up with TRBD1. Unmatched junction bases numbered 11, after V lost 3 bases and J lost 5 bases. From germline, CDR1 is LGHDT and CDR2 YNNKEL (reference sequence). CDR3 length: 16 residues. CDR3 bases: TGTGCCAGCAGCCAGGGGACAGGACGAGCACTGGAGACCCAGTACTTC. This encodes CASSQGTGRALETQYF.

The chain recombines TRBV9 with TRBJ2-3; D possibly corresponds to TRBD2 (6 bases). The ends were cut back, 0 bases at V and 2 bases at J, with 10 bases in the middle. The V gene's germline CDR1 is SGDLS and CDR2 YYNGEE. The CDR3 spans 15 residues. CDR3 protein: CASSVAGVPTDTQYF. The CDR3 bases are TGTGCCAGCAGCGTAGCGGGGGTGCCCACAGATACGCAGTATTTT.

The sample holds one count of this clone. One junction end disagrees with the germline gene, perhaps due to a read error. The chain links TRBV6-2 or TRBV6-3 to TRBJ2-1; D uncertain. The CDR3 spans 12 residues. CDR1 is MNHEY and CDR2 is SVGEGT in the germline V gene. CDR3 bases: TGTGCCAGCAGTTACCTTGGCCAGGACCCGCTCTTC. Amino acid sequence: CASSYLGQDPLF.

The chain combines TRBV11-3 with TRBJ2-7; 7 positions match TRBD2. Trimming at V came to 1 base and at J to 2 bases, leaving 2 bases not matched to a gene. CDR1 and CDR2 from the germline V gene are SGHNT and YENEEA. The CDR3 has 14 amino acids. This CDR3 reads CASSLVAGAYEQYF. CDR3 in DNA: TGTGCCAGCAGCTTAGTGGCGGGAGCCTACGAGCAGTACTTC. The variable domain in full, with the rest retrieved from reference TRBV11-3 and TRBJ2-7, is EAGVVQSPRYKIIEKKQPVAFWCNPISGHNTLYWYLQNLGQGPELLIRYENEEAVDDSQLPKDRFSAERLKGVDSTLKIQPAELGDSAVYLCASSLVAGAYEQYFGPGTRLTVT.

The DNA of the CDR3 is TGTGCCTGGAGTGCGGGACTGCCGGGGGACGAGCAGTACTTC. Its protein is CAWSAGLPGDEQYF. The gene calls are TRBV30 and TRBJ2-7, with a possible D match to TRBD2 (6 bases). The germline V and J ends were trimmed by 1 base and 5 bases, with 15 bases remaining between them. This CDR3 is 14 amino acids long. The germline gives CDR1 GTSNPN, CDR2 SVGIG (reference sequence).

This chain uses TRBV15 with TRBJ2-5; tentatively, D is TRBD2 (6 bases). Germline CDR1 reads LNHNV; CDR2 reads YYDKDF (reference sequence). V lost 0 bases to trimming and J lost 3 bases, with 11 bases between them. The CDR3 extends over 15 amino acids. The CDR3 spells CATSRDGGGKETQYF. CDR3 in DNA: TGTGCCACCAGCAGAGATGGTGGAGGGAAAGAGACCCAGTACTTC.

The CDR3 sequence: CASSVFSGTGGGQPQHF. CDR3 nucleotide sequence: TGTGCCAGCAGTGTTTTTTCCGGGACAGGGGGCGGGCAGCCCCAGCATTTT. The chain links TRBV6-1 to TRBJ1-5; 12 bases map to TRBD1. V trimming: 4 bases; J trimming: 7 bases; junction bases outside the gene matches: 11. The CDR3 runs to 17 residues. From germline, CDR1 is MNHNS and CDR2 SASEGT.

With regard to this clone: The identical CDR3 is also encoded by other nucleotide sequences in the sample. The genes are TRBV5-5 and TRBJ1-1; TRBD1 is a possible D gene (5 bases). Germline V gives CDR1 SGHKS, CDR2 YYEKEE (reference sequence). V lost 0 bases to trimming and J lost 1 base, with 7 bases between them. This CDR3 region has 14 residues. CDR3 sequence: CASSLADRNTEAFF. The CDR3 DNA sequence: TGTGCCAGCAGCTTGGCAGACAGGAACACTGAAGCTTTCTTT.

The chain employs TRBV29-1 and TRBJ2-5, with D possibly matching TRBD2 (7 bases). Trimming stripped 5 bases from V and 3 bases from J, with 19 bases between. The CDR3 totals 15 residues. Germline V gives CDR1 SQVTM, CDR2 ANQGSEA. The CDR3, as DNA: TGCAGCGTTTCCCCTCGGCGGGGGCGTAAAGAGACCCAGTACTTC. Encoded protein: CSVSPRRGRKETQYF. The complete variable domain, with remaining parts taken from reference TRBV29-1 and TRBJ2-5, reads SAVISQKPSRDICQRGTSLTIQCQVDSQVTMMFWYRQQPGQSLTLIATANQGSEATYESGFVIDKFPISRPNLTFSTLTVSNMSPEDSSIYLCSVSPRRGRKETQYFGPGTRLLVL.

The V and J genes are TRBV27 and TRBJ1-5; unclear D gene. The CDR3 extends over 15 amino acids. Germline assignment: CDR1 MNHEY and CDR2 SMNVEV (reference sequence). V gave up 6 bases and J gave up 2 bases, with 14 bases separating them. DNA of the CDR3: TGTGCCAGCAGCCTGACCACTAGAGGCAATCAGCCCCAGCATTTT. It yields the protein CASSLTTRGNQPQHF.